What follows is one T cell receptor (beta chain) and its context. Which antigen it targets is not known. Per-base quality was not reported, and no clone a single base away is much larger than it. The entry originates in a study of T cells after yellow fever vaccination (dated by TCRdb to the late 2010s). For context, the study as a whole: The SMART-Seq v4 Ultra Low Input RNA kit was used to prepare libraries from fractions with low cell numbers. To follow T-cell clones before and after both primary and booster YFV17D yellow fever vaccination, bulk TCR alpha and beta repertoires underwent longitudinal sequencing. Two healthy male donors, one aged 18 to 29 and one aged 30 to 40 years, made up the cohort. Blood was collected at multiple timepoints before and after primary and secondary immunization, and bulk PBMC replicates and cell subsets were isolated.

The meaning of the sample's treatment or condition label: live attenuated yellow fever vaccine strain. At each blood-draw timepoint, two biological replicates of bulk PBMCs were collected. PBMCs were isolated from peripheral blood using a standard Ficoll-Paque protocol. TriZol was used to extract RNA from bulk PBMCs, CD4 and CD8 fractions, and dextramer-positive and dextramer-negative fractions. The CDR3 contains 17 residues, cysteine and phenylalanine counted. Only the CDR3 portion is preserved as DNA: 51 bases, with reading frame beginning at the first base. Trimming costs V 3 bases and J 4 bases, and their ends lie 19 bases apart. Looking up the germline V gene yields CDR1 MDHEN and CDR2 SYDVKM. Points the paper makes about the study in general: Compared with the primary T-cell response, the secondary T-cell response was weaker but faster, peaking on day 5 rather than day 15. A small share of clonotypes occurred in both CD4 and CD8 compartments, likely arising from convergent recombination. Because abundant contaminating clonotypes from the bulk population could be contained in FACS-sorted repertoires, computational filtering was required. Most clones expanded after primary vaccination (96% of CD4 and about 85% of CD8) were re-detected after the booster, suggesting that broad memory maintenance occurred. Because the study included only a couple of donors, the extent to which the findings can be generalized is limited.

TCR cDNA was made using 5'RACE template switching, a step that added a universal primer site and unique molecular identifiers. Priming of cDNA synthesis was performed from both the TCR alpha and TCR beta constant segments. Libraries were amplified in two PCR steps, with sample barcodes and sequencing adapters added in the second step. Libraries were sequenced on Illumina HiSeq 2500 (2x100 bp) or NovaSeq (2x150 bp). As for the original processing: Reads were demultiplexed and collapsed into UMI consensus sequences with MIGEC, and V(D)J alignment was performed with MiXCR. Vaccine-responding clonotypes were identified with edgeR using replicate PBMC samples, with FDR below 0.01 and a log2 fold change above 5 up to day 15 being required. Each bulk clonotype received a CD4 or CD8 identity based on whether the sequenced CD4 or CD8 repertoire contained that clonotype at higher abundance. The raw public reads went through TCRdb reprocessing: fastp at Q25, MiXCR clone calling, in-frame beta chains kept. Entries are consolidated by CDR3 protein sequence, retaining the most common genes and DNA. These V and J calls rely on TCRdb rather than the paper's analysis. Recorded for this sample are 300,000 to 400,000 distinct CDR3 sequences; 8.7% of them occurred a single time. The top ten constitute over 15% of the sample.

The TCR sequence derives from a man aged 18 to 29 who received the YFV17D yellow fever vaccine. Sequences were derived from PBMCs, sampled on the day of the first yellow fever vaccination. The rearrangement combines TRBV28 with TRBJ2-4, with the D call tentatively TRBD1 or TRBD2, each fitting 6 bases. The CDR3 amino acid sequence is: CASSLRVGRGPKNIQYF. The bases are TGTGCCAGCAGTTTGAGAGTTGGTCGGGGGCCGAAAAACATTCAGTACTTC.